This T cell receptor beta chain emerged from a study of blood T cell repertoires in COVID-19. Study information: Both acute and convalescent COVID-19 samples were obtained from the United States, Italy and Spain. PBMCs, B-cell-depleted T cells, or T cells provided the cDNA or gDNA that made up the material.

Original handling: Nucleated cell counts were estimated from reference gene primer amplification. Profiled with immunoSEQ multiplex PCR; TCRdb holds only in-frame clones, not every one. D and trimming come from the DNA, and the V and J calls and clone size come from that table. The table lists 250,000 or so clones, around 83% of them singletons, with about 8.1% in the top ten. The CDR3 length is 16 residues. The germline V gene encodes CDR1 SGHKS and CDR2 YYEKEE (reference sequence). V shed 4 bases, J shed 1 base, and the junction held 11 bases outside the gene matches. At least ten counts were recorded for this clone.

The sequence derives from a man older than 75 with acute or convalescent COVID-19. Sequencing was done on a sample of peripheral blood. The chain joins TRBV5-5 to TRBJ2-7, with TRBD2 identical over 7 bases. The CDR3 DNA is TGTGCCAGCAGCCCCCGACTCCTAGCGGCTTCCTACGAGCAGTACTTC. This gives the protein CASSPRLLAASYEQYF. Supplemented by reference TRBV5-5 and TRBJ2-7, the full variable domain reads DAGVTQSPTHLIKTRGQQVTLRCSPISGHKSVSWYQQVLGQGPQFIFQYYEKEERGRGNFPDRFSARQFPNYSSELNVNALLLGDSALYLCASSPRLLAASYEQYFGPGTRLTVT.